The entry below gives a single T cell receptor (beta chain) sequence along with its context. Its recognized antigen is unknown. Base qualities are missing; no much larger clone stands one base away. This sample is drawn from a study of blood T cell repertoires in COVID-19 (dated by TCRdb to the early 2020s). Context from the whole study: Samples covering the acute and convalescent phases of COVID-19 were provided by collaborators in the United States, Italy and Spain. The material from the prospective study consisted of cDNA or gDNA derived from T cells, B-cell-depleted T cells, or PBMCs. Deeply sampled blood TCRbeta repertoires from subjects exposed to, actively infected with, or recovered from COVID-19 were included in the dataset. The repertoires were made available in a free public database intended to serve as a resource for research on the immune response to SARS-CoV-2. The samples were drawn from the first 160 participants of the ongoing ImmuneRACE study and from under 1,500 subjects provided by 6 global collaborators. Sample metadata almost always included a de-identified subject ID, COVID-19 status, age in years and sex. Where available, HLA class I and class II types were taken from metadata supplied by the sample provider and were not determined by assay-based typing.

Paper-wide results and their limitations: Clinical and demographic metadata were provided uncurated, with the amount varying by source and participant.

The immunoSEQ Assay, a bias-controlled multiplex PCR, was used to amplify TCRbeta CDR3 regions from genomic DNA. The study's own analysis went as follows. Within the assay, amplification of reference gene primers was used to estimate how many nucleated cells each sample contained. Sequence reads were collapsed and filtered to measure the absolute abundance of every unique TCRbeta CDR3 rearrangement. For each sample, productive Simpson clonality was calculated as the square root of Simpson's diversity index over productive rearrangements. TCRdb limited this immuneACCESS table to in-frame rearrangements with V and J called. A share of clones is missing; checked studies link under half to unresolved V genes, and the rest is unexplained. The V and J calls and the clone size are those of that table, but D and trimming were determined from the DNA. This sample is represented by around 120,000 clones; around 76% of them were singletons. The ten top clones hold roughly 2.1% of the sample.

Whole blood was collected in K2EDTA tubes by collaborating institutions according to the institutions' own protocols. For TCRbeta analysis, collaborator samples were shipped as frozen whole blood, as isolated PBMCs, or as DNA extracted from either sample type. The receptor was derived from a man aged 65-85 years with acute or convalescent COVID-19. Sequencing was performed on peripheral blood.

The DNA sequence reads TGCGCCAGCAGCTTGTCGGCGGGGGGGCGTGTCACCGGGGAGCTGTTTTTT. This translates into CASSLSAGGRVTGELFF. Recombination connected TRBV5-1 to TRBJ2-2; a stretch of 9 junction bases matches TRBD2. Reading the germline V gene gives CDR1 SGHRS and CDR2 YFSETQ. V is trimmed back by 1 base and J by 4 bases, and the junction contains 8 bases that no gene match accounts for. The cysteine opens and the phenylalanine closes a CDR3 of 17 amino acids. Only the CDR3 portion is preserved as DNA: 51 bases, with reading frame beginning at the first base.